Following are 24 T cell receptor beta chains from one sample sequenced in a study of T-cell reconstitution after alpha-beta-depleted transplantation in children. TCRbeta library preparation incorporated unique molecular identifiers. TCRdb re-analysed the PCR reads in MiXCR, keeping a single row per CDR3 protein. The sample has 97,000 or so distinct CDR3 sequences, under 9% seen once. Material: PBMCs, obtained before TCRalphabeta/CD19-depleted stem cell transplant. Receptors were obtained from a boy younger than 10 with acute lymphoblastic leukemia, due to receive a stem cell transplant.

The rearrangement links TRBV20-1 to TRBJ2-3, with 9 bases aligning to TRBD2. This CDR3 is 14 amino acids long. Germline lookup yields CDR1 DFQATT and CDR2 SNEGSKA (reference sequence). The CDR3 coding sequence is TGCAGCGGCGGGAGCGGGGGGTTGCCAGATACGCAGTATTTT. Translated: CSGGSGGLPDTQYF.

At least ten counts were recorded for this clonotype. The J gene is TRBJ2-7, the V gene TRBV29-1; D not resolved. Germline CDR1 SQVTM, CDR2 ANQGSEA. V shed 4 bases and J shed 2 bases, with 12 bases lying between them. The CDR3 contains 13 residues. CDR3 amino acids: CSVGVSTPYEQYF. Here the CDR3 DNA reads TGCAGCGTTGGCGTCAGTACCCCCTACGAGCAGTACTTC.

Ten or more counts support this clonotype. V gene TRBV20-1 combines with J gene TRBJ2-7, with D uncertain. Trimming took 3 bases from V and 3 from J, leaving 15 bases between them. Germline assignment: CDR1 DFQATT and CDR2 SNEGSKA (reference sequence). The CDR3 extends over 14 amino acids. This CDR3 reads CSARKSAFSYEQYF. CDR3 sequence (DNA): TGCAGTGCTAGGAAGTCAGCTTTCAGCTACGAGCAGTACTTC.

This clonotype was observed at least ten times. The chain carries TRBV7-2 and TRBJ2-2, with D tentatively TRBD1 (6 bases). The CDR3 totals 15 residues. CDR1 is SGHTA and CDR2 is FQGNSA in the germline V gene. Trimming shortened V by 5 bases and J by 2 bases, and 12 bases separated the two germline ends. CDR3 in amino acids: CASSLRDTNTGELFF. In nucleotides, the CDR3 is TGTGCCAGCAGCCTACGGGACACCAACACCGGGGAGCTGTTTTTT.

This clonotype was counted many times. This sequence joins TRBV5-1 and TRBJ2-2; D not resolved. CDR3 size: 15 residues. V shed 1 base and J shed 0 bases, with 7 bases lying between them. Germline V gene sequence: CDR1 SGHRS, CDR2 YFSETQ. CDR3 sequence: CASSLNSANTGELFF. CDR3 nucleotide sequence: TGCGCCAGCAGCTTGAACAGCGCGAACACCGGGGAGCTGTTTTTT.

This clonotype has ten or more counts. The chain couples TRBV20-1 to TRBJ2-2; 9 bases match TRBD1. The V and J ends lost 5 bases and 6 bases, in that order; junction bases with no gene match: 7. Germline V CDR1 and CDR2: DFQATT, SNEGSKA (reference sequence). The CDR3 sequence is 14 residues long. Here the CDR3 DNA reads TGCAGTGCTGGGACAGGGAGTGATTCCGGGGAGCTGTTTTTT. This codes for CSAGTGSDSGELFF.

The sample holds a few counts of this clonotype. The chain combines TRBV5-1 with TRBJ2-3, with D possibly matching TRBD2 (7 bases). V lost 2 bases to trimming and J lost 5 bases, with 15 bases between them. The germline V gene encodes CDR1 SGHRS and CDR2 YFSETQ. The CDR3 extends over 15 amino acids. CDR3 sequence: CASSFSAGAVDTQYF. As DNA, the CDR3 is TGCGCCAGCAGCTTTTCGGCGGGGGCTGTAGATACGCAGTATTTT.

This clonotype was found many times. The chain recombines TRBV2 with TRBJ1-6; no clear D. CDR1 is SNHLY and CDR2 is FYNNEI in the germline V gene. The CDR3 has 15 amino acids. V lost 0 bases and J lost 8, with 11 bases in between. CDR3 protein: CASSEAILAYSPLHF. In nucleotides, the CDR3 is TGTGCCAGCAGTGAAGCGATACTTGCGTATTCACCCCTCCACTTT.

The V and J genes are TRBV7-8 and TRBJ1-1, with D perhaps matching TRBD1 (6 bases). The V end was cut by 5 bases, the J end by 6 bases, with 19 bases between. This CDR3 contains 15 residues. The germline V gene has CDR1 SGHVS and CDR2 FQNEAQ. DNA for the CDR3: TGTGCCAGCAGCGTCTCGACAGGTAGGGGGTCTGAAGCTTTCTTT. Its translation: CASSVSTGRGSEAFF. The full variable domain, rest sourced from reference TRBV7-8 and TRBJ1-1, is GAGVSQSPRYKVAKRGQDVALRCDPISGHVSLFWYQQALGQGPEFLTYFQNEAQLDKSGLPSDRFFAERPEGSVSTLKIQRTQQEDSAVYLCASSVSTGRGSEAFFGQGTRLTVV.

The sample holds many counts of this clonotype. The chain combines TRBV6-6 with TRBJ2-1; 7 nucleotides agree with TRBD1. The CDR3 is 15 amino acids. The V segment lost 8 bases and the J segment 8 bases; nucleotides outside the gene matches: 15. Germline CDR1 MNHNY, CDR2 SVGAGI (reference sequence). CDR3 region: CASDTGQQNRHEQFF. Written as DNA, the CDR3 is TGTGCCAGCGACACGGGACAGCAAAATCGCCATGAGCAGTTCTTC.

This clonotype was counted many times. The chain has TRBV5-1 and TRBJ2-5; D may be TRBD1 (6 bases). V was clipped by 4 bases and J by 1 base, with 17 bases between them. Germline lookup yields CDR1 SGHRS and CDR2 YFSETQ. The CDR3 is 16 amino acids. The CDR3: CASSPYTTGPQETQYF. The CDR3, as DNA: TGCGCCAGCAGCCCGTACACGACAGGACCCCAAGAGACCCAGTACTTC. Full variable domain (remainder filled in from reference TRBV5-1 and TRBJ2-5): KAGVTQTPRYLIKTRGQQVTLSCSPISGHRSVSWYQQTPGQGLQFLFEYFSETQRNKGNFPGRFSGRQFSNSRSEMNVSTLELGDSALYLCASSPYTTGPQETQYFGPGTRLLVL.

In this sample, this clonotype turned up a few times. The V call is TRBV10-3, the J call TRBJ1-1; D uncertain. The CDR3 is 13 residues long. Germline lookup yields CDR1 ENHRY and CDR2 SYGVKD. Trimming took 2 bases from V and 0 from J, leaving 4 bases between them. The DNA of the CDR3 is TGTGCCATCAGTGAGGGAGTGAACACTGAAGCTTTCTTT. Its protein is CAISEGVNTEAFF.

Details on this clonotype: It may be a read error: a sequence one base away is much more abundant. The genes are TRBV7-2 and TRBJ2-3, with TRBD1 matching over 9 bases. The CDR3 extends over 13 amino acids. Germline CDR1 reads SGHTA; CDR2 reads FQGNSA. CDR3 region: CAISLGQGNTQYF. The CDR3 DNA reads as TGTGCCATCAGCTTAGGACAGGGGAACACGCAGTATTTT. Based on the CDR3 plus reference TRBV7-2 and TRBJ2-3, the full variable domain is GAGVSQSPSNKVTEKGKDVELRCDPISGHTALYWYRQSLGQGLEFLIYFQGNSAPDKSGLPSDRFSAERTGGSVSTLTIQRTQQEDSAVYLCAISLGQGNTQYFGPGTRLTVL.

This clonotype was observed many times. This rearrangement joins TRBV7-2 to TRBJ2-5; TRBD1 is a possible D gene (5 bases). Looked up from germline, CDR1 is SGHTA and CDR2 is FQGNSA. Between the trimmed V and J ends, which lost 3 bases and 1 base, there was a span of 12 bases. The CDR3 loop spans 15 amino acids. Here the CDR3 DNA reads TGTGCCAGCAGCTTTCCAGGGTTTTCCCAAGAGACCCAGTACTTC. Translating gives CASSFPGFSQETQYF.

The CDR3 spells CASTVGGRGSSGANVLTF. The CDR3 DNA reads as TGTGCCAGTACCGTTGGAGGCAGGGGAAGCTCTGGGGCCAACGTCCTGACTTTC. V gene TRBV19 combines with J gene TRBJ2-6, with D perhaps TRBD1 (6 bases). This CDR3 is 18 amino acids long. V gave up 7 bases and J gave up 0 bases, with 19 bases separating them. Germline assignment: CDR1 LNHDA and CDR2 SQIVND (reference sequence).

This clonotype was counted ten times or more. J is TRBJ2-3 and V is TRBV15; D might be TRBD1 (6 bases). The CDR3 extends over 17 amino acids. Germline assignment: CDR1 LNHNV and CDR2 YYDKDF (reference sequence). V was pared by 1 base and J by 1 base, with 15 bases between. In DNA, the CDR3 is TGTGCCACCAGCAGAGGAAGTGGGGGCGCGGGCACAGATACGCAGTATTTT. Encoded protein: CATSRGSGGAGTDTQYF.

This clonotype was found many times. V and J are TRBV6-1 and TRBJ2-6; TRBD1 matches 10 bases. CDR3 size: 14 residues. Trimming at V came to 8 bases and at J to 4 bases, leaving 2 bases not matched to a gene. CDR1 MNHNS and CDR2 SASEGT come from the germline V gene. DNA for the CDR3: TGTGCCAGCGGACAGGGGGACGGGGCCAACGTCCTGACTTTC. It specifies CASGQGDGANVLTF.

The genes are TRBV28 and TRBJ2-6; TRBD1 might be the D (6 bases). This CDR3 region has 16 residues. V lost 5 bases and J 4 bases, leaving 15 bases between the germline ends. Germline CDR1 is MDHEN and CDR2 is SYDVKM. The CDR3: CASSTRQVPGANVLTF. The CDR3 bases are TGTGCCAGCAGTACCCGACAGGTACCGGGGGCCAACGTCCTGACTTTC. Drawing the rest from reference TRBV28 and TRBJ2-6, the complete variable domain is DVKVTQSSRYLVKRTGEKVFLECVQDMDHENMFWYRQDPGLGLRLIYFSYDVKMKEKGDIPEGYSVSREKKERFSLILESASTNQTSMYLCASSTRQVPGANVLTFGAGSRLTVL.

In the case of this clonotype: A single base separates this from a much larger clone, so it may be a read error. This rearrangement joins TRBV18 to TRBJ2-3; D remains unclear. The germline CDR1 and CDR2 sequences are KGHSH and LQKENI. The CDR3 length is 12 residues. The chain's CDR3 is CATSPPDDTQYF. CDR3 bases: TGTGCCACCTCACCACCGGATGATACGCAGTATTTT.

This clonotype showed up just a few times. The rearrangement links TRBV5-1 to TRBJ1-6; D gene uncertain. There are 14 residues in the CDR3. Germline CDR1 and CDR2: SGHRS and YFSETQ. Trimming removed 0 bases from V and 9 bases from J, with 10 bases in between. The DNA of the CDR3 is TGCGCCAGCAGCTTGGGGTCCGGTCGTTCACCCCTCCACTTT. Encoded protein: CASSLGSGRSPLHF.

This clonotype was found once. The chain has TRBV5-1 and TRBJ1-1; D gene unclear. The CDR3 has 14 residues. The germline V and J ends were trimmed by 1 base and 2 bases, with 9 bases remaining between them. Germline V gene sequence: CDR1 SGHRS, CDR2 YFSETQ. In DNA, the CDR3 is TGCGCCAGCAGCTTGCTCGTCAGTAACACTGAAGCTTTCTTT. Translating gives CASSLLVSNTEAFF.

This clonotype appeared many times. V and J are TRBV14 and TRBJ2-1, with D possibly being TRBD2 (6 bases). Germline V gene sequence: CDR1 SGHDN, CDR2 FVKESK. V was trimmed by 4 bases and J by 5 bases, leaving 9 bases between them. This CDR3 contains 13 residues. This CDR3 is CASSPRLDNEQFF. CDR3 in DNA: TGTGCCAGCAGCCCGCGACTAGACAATGAGCAGTTCTTC.

This clonotype has at least ten counts. The chain uses TRBV29-1 and TRBJ1-2; D remains ambiguous. CDR1 SQVTM and CDR2 ANQGSEA come from the germline V gene. V gave up 3 bases and J gave up 1 base, with 15 bases separating them. The CDR3 is made up of 15 amino acids. The CDR3 protein is CSVDLTEGYNYGYTF. CDR3 DNA sequence: TGCAGCGTTGACCTCACGGAAGGGTATAACTATGGCTACACCTTC.

This clonotype was picked up a small number of times. V gene TRBV25-1 combines with J gene TRBJ1-6, with D uncertain. Germline loops: CDR1 MGHDK, CDR2 SYGVNS. The CDR3 is made up of 14 amino acids. V gave up 4 bases and J gave up 7 bases, with 11 bases separating them. CDR3 amino acids: CASSVGVGNSPLHF. The DNA of the CDR3 is TGTGCCAGCAGTGTCGGAGTTGGGAATTCACCCCTCCACTTT.